Here is one TCR beta chain with its context. No antigen is known for it. This specimen comes from a study of shared clonotypes between healthy human individuals. On the study more broadly: Per-donor plates numbered three CD4 naive, three CD4 memory, two CD8 naive and one CD8 memory. Overall study findings and caveats: Naive subsets, compared against memory subsets, generally had larger estimated richness values.

Deep was the level at which the assay was run. Clones were read by immunoSEQ multiplex PCR, and TCRdb kept only the in-frame ones, dropping some. Among about 2.4 million clones listed, 93% were seen once. CDR1 SEHNR and CDR2 FQNEAQ come from the germline V gene (reference sequence). Trimming cost V 3 bases and J 4 bases; bases outside gene matches: 9. The CDR3 sequence is 15 residues long. The source is a man younger than 35 in good health. Some clones in this sample may be carry-over from other donors' samples. The sequenced sample consisted of naive CD4+ T cells from PBMCs. Sample subset: CD45RA+ positively selected. V is TRBV7-9 and J is TRBJ2-7; 7 nucleotides match TRBD2. CDR3 region: CASSLPPSGTYEQYF. CDR3 coding DNA: TGTGCCAGCAGCTTGCCGCCTAGCGGAACTTACGAGCAGTACTTC. The entire variable domain, with the rest obtained from reference TRBV7-9 and TRBJ2-7, is as follows: DTGVSQNPRHKITKRGQNVTFRCDPISEHNRLYWYRQTLGQGPEFLTYFQNEAQLEKSRLLSDRFSAERPKGSFSTLEIQRTEQGDSAMYLCASSLPPSGTYEQYFGPGTRLTVT.